This T cell receptor (beta chain) was retrieved from a study of CD8+CD57+ T cells in acquired aplastic anemia. Study at large: DNA recovered from sorted CD4+ and CD8+ cells had a mean of 3.2 ug.

Before being chosen for sequencing, patients had shown CD8+CD57+ cell expansion by flow cytometry. Patients had received no therapy at the time of blood sampling. Researchers used genomic DNA as the template to profile TCR beta VDJ and CDR3. TCRdb fed the reads into MiXCR, producing one record per CDR3 protein. Of 200,000 to 250,000 distinct CDR3 sequences in the sample, around 49% are singletons; the top ten hold just under 20%. J was trimmed by 6 bases and V by 2 bases; bases with no gene match: 6. This CDR3 is 15 amino acids long. CDR1 is ENHRY, CDR2 SYGVKD, per germline. Notes on the study in general: Overlapping CD8+ CDR3 repertoires of patients and controls contained around 31 shared sequences.

A note on this clonotype: Its matching antigen is unknown.

The sample comprised sorted CD4+, CD8+, or CD8+CD57+ T cells (not recorded which) from PBMCs. The TCR comes from a human donor with aplastic anemia. The chain uses TRBV10-3 and TRBJ2-1; 8 positions agree with TRBD1. The CDR3 loop is CAISETVTGANEQFF. DNA of the CDR3: TGTGCCATCAGTGAGACAGTGACAGGGGCCAATGAGCAGTTCTTC.